This paragraph reports one T cell receptor (beta chain). The data are from a study of TIL therapy for anti-PD-1-resistant metastatic lung cancer. The libraries were made with immunoSEQ v3. Clones were sequenced by immunoSEQ multiplex PCR, and TCRdb holds only the in-frame ones, with some missing. The sample carries about 21,000 clones, 70% to 80% recorded once. Germline CDR1 and CDR2: SGHTA and FQGNSA. The CDR3 has 12 residues. V was cut by 4 bases and J by 8 bases, with 8 bases left in between. Time point given: pre-treatment sample, taken before nivolumab and TIL therapy. This chain uses TRBV7-2 with TRBJ1-4; D is unclear. The sample here was blood, taken at baseline. This receptor was obtained from a person aged 25 to 80 with non-small cell lung cancer. CDR3 region: CASSSLGEKLFF. The DNA of the CDR3 is TGTGCCAGCAGCTCACTGGGCGAAAAACTGTTTTTT. The full variable domain, completed using reference TRBV7-2 and TRBJ1-4, is GAGVSQSPSNKVTEKGKDVELRCDPISGHTALYWYRQSLGQGLEFLIYFQGNSAPDKSGLPSDRFSAERTGGSVSTLTIQRTQQEDSAVYLCASSSLGEKLFFGSGTQLSVL.